This T cell receptor (beta chain) was observed in a study of T-cell memory formation after mild COVID-19. Study-wide context: Each donor largely had its own TCR clusters.

Study-wide findings and caveats: Contracting CD4+ clones were located mainly in CM and EM, and CD8+ clones in EMRA. From day 15 to 85, contracting clones were balanced between CD4 and CD8, whereas later expanders leaned toward CD4+. In pre-infection memory, a portion of responding clones appeared, which suggested that cross-reactive memory joined.

The CDR3 has 12 residues. Trimming stripped 0 bases from V and 11 bases from J, with 8 bases between. Germline CDR1 SGDLS, CDR2 YYNGEE. TCRdb re-called the 5' RACE reads with MiXCR, one entry per CDR3 protein. This sample has about 350,000 distinct CDR3 sequences, with 28% found just once. This clonotype was seen more than once but under ten times. Its antigen is unknown. The sequence was collected from an adult woman who had mild COVID-19 (a few samples of this study predate the infection). Cell type and time point are not known. V is TRBV9 and J is TRBJ1-4; D is unresolved. Sequences were obtained from PBMCs or a T cell subset sorted from them (not recorded which). The CDR3 spells CASSVEGGKLFF. The CDR3 bases are TGTGCCAGCAGCGTAGAGGGAGGTAAACTGTTTTTT. The variable domain in full, completed from reference TRBV9 and TRBJ1-4, reads DSGVTQTPKHLITATGQRVTLRCSPRSGDLSVYWYQQSLDQGLQFLIQYYNGEERAKGNILERFSAQQFPDLHSELNLSSLELGDSALYFCASSVEGGKLFFGSGTQLSVL.